This TCR beta chain was captured by sequencing in a study of blood T cell repertoires in COVID-19. Study background: Samples of COVID-19 (acute and convalescent) were obtained from the United States, Italy and Spain.

The CDR3 extends over 14 amino acids. Germline V gene data show CDR1 as SGHAT and CDR2 as FQNNGV. Trimming shortened V by 5 bases and J by 4 bases, and 12 bases separated the two germline ends. Profiling relied on immunoSEQ multiplex PCR, and the TCRdb table lists in-frame clones only, not all of them. The sample holds roughly 70,000 clones, around 89% seen once. This rearrangement joins TRBV11-2 to TRBJ2-1, with D possibly TRBD1 on 6 matching bases. The TCR originated in a woman of 80 years or more with active COVID-19. The material sequenced was peripheral blood. Here the CDR3 reads CASSPGQIYNEQFF. The DNA of the CDR3 is TGTGCCAGCAGCCCAGGACAGATTTACAATGAGCAGTTCTTC.